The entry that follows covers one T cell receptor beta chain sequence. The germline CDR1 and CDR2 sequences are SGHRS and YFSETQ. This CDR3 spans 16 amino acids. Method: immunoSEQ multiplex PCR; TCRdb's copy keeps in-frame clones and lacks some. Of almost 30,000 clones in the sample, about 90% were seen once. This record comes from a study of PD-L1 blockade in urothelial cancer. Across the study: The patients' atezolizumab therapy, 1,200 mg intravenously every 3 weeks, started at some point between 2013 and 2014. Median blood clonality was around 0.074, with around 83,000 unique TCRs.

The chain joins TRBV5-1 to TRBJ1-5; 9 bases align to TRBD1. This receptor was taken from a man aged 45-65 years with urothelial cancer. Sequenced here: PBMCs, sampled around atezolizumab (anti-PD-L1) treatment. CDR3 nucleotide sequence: TGCCTCGGAGGGGACAGGGACTTTGTGGGCAATCAGCCCCAGCATTTT. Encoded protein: CLGGDRDFVGNQPQHF.